A selection of T cell receptor beta chains follows, all from one sample in a study of T cells in Graves' hyperthyroidism and ophthalmopathy. TCRdb re-derived calls from the multiplex PCR reads in MiXCR, one entry per CDR3 protein. Of some 560,000 distinct CDR3 sequences in the sample, less than 20% were seen once. The sequenced sample consisted of blood. These receptors were obtained from a woman aged 30 to 39 with Graves' hyperthyroidism. Each CDR3 is given with its conserved first and last residue. A D gene is named only where the DNA matches it firmly. Clone size, where shown, is once, few, many, or a class for clones that have expanded.

d_gene: TRBD1
abundance: many
j_gene: TRBJ2-7
v_gene: TRBV7-9
CDR3aa: CASSLAGTGASYEQYF
CDR3nt: TGTGCCAGCAGCTTAGCGGGGACAGGGGCCTCCTACGAGCAGTACTTC

d_gene: NA
abundance: many
j_gene: TRBJ2-1
v_gene: TRBV5-1
CDR3aa: CASSLGAAGNNEQFF
CDR3nt: TGCGCCAGCAGCCTGGGGGCGGCGGGAAACAATGAGCAGTTCTTC

d_gene: TRBD1
abundance: many
j_gene: TRBJ1-5
v_gene: TRBV20-1
CDR3aa: CSASDRGGQPQHF
CDR3nt: TGCAGTGCTTCCGACAGGGGCGGTCAGCCCCAGCATTTT

d_gene: TRBD2
abundance: few
j_gene: TRBJ2-3
v_gene: TRBV19
CDR3aa: CASSLGLAGGHRTDTQYF
CDR3nt: TGTGCCAGTAGTCTGGGACTAGCGGGAGGACATCGCACAGATACGCAGTATTTT

d_gene: NA
abundance: few
j_gene: TRBJ2-7
v_gene: TRBV20-1
CDR3aa: CSARGTSYEQYF
CDR3nt: TGCAGTGCTAGAGGGACATCCTACGAGCAGTACTTC

d_gene: TRBD1
abundance: NA
j_gene: TRBJ2-5
v_gene: TRBV29-1
CDR3aa: CSAADRDMVSETQYF
CDR3nt: TGCAGCGCCGCAGACAGGGATATGGTTAGTGAGACCCAGTACTTC

d_gene: TRBD2
abundance: many
j_gene: TRBJ2-7
v_gene: TRBV6-1
CDR3aa: CASSRRTSGLYEQYF
CDR3nt: TGTGCCAGCAGTCGCCGGACTAGCGGCCTCTACGAGCAGTACTTC

d_gene: TRBD2
abundance: many
j_gene: TRBJ2-3
v_gene: TRBV28
CDR3aa: CASSIPRGGGDGDTQYF
CDR3nt: TGTGCCAGCAGTATCCCCCGGGGGGGAGGGGATGGAGATACGCAGTATTTT

d_gene: TRBD1
abundance: few
j_gene: TRBJ2-7
v_gene: TRBV6-2/TRBV6-3
CDR3aa: CASSPQGWEQYF
CDR3nt: TGTGCCAGCAGCCCACAGGGGTGGGAGCAGTACTTC

d_gene: TRBD1
abundance: few
j_gene: TRBJ1-4
v_gene: TRBV7-9
CDR3aa: CASSTLTGSNEKLFF
CDR3nt: TGTGCCAGCAGCACGTTGACAGGGTCTAATGAAAAACTGTTTTTT

d_gene: NA
abundance: many
j_gene: TRBJ2-4
v_gene: TRBV5-5
CDR3aa: CASSLSLSAQTAKNIQYF
CDR3nt: TGTGCCAGCAGCTTGAGTCTGTCGGCACAAACGGCCAAAAACATTCAGTACTTC

d_gene: TRBD1
abundance: NA
j_gene: TRBJ2-1
v_gene: TRBV9
CDR3aa: CASSVDRGQGPYNEQFF
CDR3nt: TGTGCCAGCAGCGTAGATCGGGGACAGGGTCCCTACAATGAGCAGTTCTTC

d_gene: TRBD1
abundance: NA
j_gene: TRBJ2-2
v_gene: TRBV5-1
CDR3aa: CASRQGISTGELFF
CDR3nt: TGCGCCAGCAGACAGGGGATTAGCACCGGGGAGCTGTTTTTT

d_gene: NA
abundance: few
j_gene: TRBJ2-7
v_gene: TRBV20-1
CDR3aa: CSASPTYEQYF
CDR3nt: TGCAGTGCTAGTCCTACTTACGAGCAGTACTTC

d_gene: NA
abundance: few
j_gene: TRBJ2-1
v_gene: TRBV7-9
CDR3aa: CASRPASTRDGNEQFF
CDR3nt: TGTGCCAGCAGGCCAGCTTCGACCCGAGACGGTAATGAGCAGTTCTTC

d_gene: NA
abundance: many
j_gene: TRBJ2-7
v_gene: TRBV12-3/TRBV12-4
CDR3aa: CASSSTGFPEQYF
CDR3nt: TGTGCCAGCAGTTCCACAGGGTTTCCCGAGCAGTACTTC

d_gene: TRBD1
abundance: many
j_gene: TRBJ2-5
v_gene: TRBV20-1
CDR3aa: CSARDDRDGEETQYF
CDR3nt: TGCAGTGCTAGAGACGACAGGGATGGGGAAGAGACCCAGTACTTC

d_gene: NA
abundance: many
j_gene: TRBJ2-2
v_gene: TRBV6-2/TRBV6-3
CDR3aa: CASTSRTGELFF
CDR3nt: TGTGCCAGCACCAGCCGAACCGGGGAGCTGTTTTTT

d_gene: TRBD1
abundance: many
j_gene: TRBJ1-1
v_gene: TRBV20-1
CDR3aa: CSATKTGPGGNTEAFF
CDR3nt: TGCAGTGCTACAAAGACAGGGCCTGGAGGGAACACTGAAGCTTTCTTT

d_gene: TRBD1
abundance: many
j_gene: TRBJ2-3
v_gene: TRBV27
CDR3aa: CASRDRARATQYF
CDR3nt: TGTGCCAGCAGGGACAGGGCGCGGGCTACGCAGTATTTT

d_gene: NA
abundance: NA
j_gene: TRBJ2-3
v_gene: TRBV27
CDR3aa: CASSLQGFTDTQYF
CDR3nt: TGTGCCAGCAGTTTGCAGGGCTTCACAGATACGCAGTATTTT

d_gene: NA
abundance: NA
j_gene: TRBJ1-1
v_gene: TRBV5-1
CDR3aa: CASSLALGPLYTEAFF
CDR3nt: TGCGCCAGCAGCTTGGCTTTGGGGCCCCTGTACACTGAAGCTTTCTTT

d_gene: NA
abundance: NA
j_gene: TRBJ1-5
v_gene: TRBV5-1
CDR3aa: CASSLGIRGSNQPQHF
CDR3nt: TGCGCCAGCAGCTTGGGTATCAGGGGAAGCAATCAGCCCCAGCATTTT

d_gene: NA
abundance: few
j_gene: TRBJ2-6
v_gene: TRBV9
CDR3aa: CASSVVTDLSGANVLTF
CDR3nt: TGTGCCAGCAGCGTAGTTACAGACCTCTCTGGGGCCAACGTCCTGACTTTC

d_gene: NA
abundance: few
j_gene: TRBJ1-1
v_gene: TRBV12-3/TRBV12-4
CDR3aa: CASSSWTENTEAFF
CDR3nt: TGTGCCAGCAGTTCGTGGACTGAGAATACTGAAGCTTTCTTT

d_gene: TRBD2
abundance: few
j_gene: TRBJ2-3
v_gene: TRBV27
CDR3aa: CASRALAGGDDTQYF
CDR3nt: TGTGCCAGCAGGGCACTAGCGGGAGGGGACGATACGCAGTATTTT

d_gene: TRBD1
abundance: many
j_gene: TRBJ1-5
v_gene: TRBV20-1
CDR3aa: CSVKQGTNQPQHF
CDR3nt: TGCAGTGTCAAACAGGGGACCAATCAGCCCCAGCATTTT

d_gene: NA
abundance: many
j_gene: TRBJ1-3
v_gene: TRBV10-3
CDR3aa: CAIFPGRSGNTIYF
CDR3nt: TGTGCCATCTTCCCGGGACGGTCTGGAAACACCATATATTTT

d_gene: TRBD1
abundance: NA
j_gene: TRBJ2-7
v_gene: TRBV28
CDR3aa: CASRTTGGPYKQYF
CDR3nt: TGTGCCAGCAGGACGACAGGGGGCCCCTACAAGCAGTACTTC

d_gene: TRBD2
abundance: NA
j_gene: TRBJ2-3
v_gene: TRBV20-1
CDR3aa: CSALGLAGGTQYF
CDR3nt: TGCAGTGCTCTAGGACTAGCGGGAGGGACGCAGTATTTT

d_gene: TRBD1
abundance: many
j_gene: TRBJ2-2
v_gene: TRBV9
CDR3aa: CASSVAGGNDAGELFF
CDR3nt: TGTGCCAGCAGCGTAGCAGGGGGAAATGATGCCGGGGAGCTGTTTTTT

d_gene: NA
abundance: many
j_gene: TRBJ2-5
v_gene: TRBV12-3/TRBV12-4
CDR3aa: CASSWVDAETQYF
CDR3nt: TGTGCCAGCAGTTGGGTAGACGCGGAGACCCAGTACTTC

d_gene: TRBD2
abundance: NA
j_gene: TRBJ2-7
v_gene: TRBV7-9
CDR3aa: CASSLQGGQGLAGGSYEQYF
CDR3nt: TGTGCCAGCAGCTTACAGGGTGGGCAGGGCCTAGCGGGAGGGTCCTACGAGCAGTACTTC

d_gene: NA
abundance: many
j_gene: TRBJ2-3
v_gene: TRBV10-3
CDR3aa: CAISSQLSTDTQYF
CDR3nt: TGTGCCATCAGTTCACAGCTTAGCACAGATACGCAGTATTTT

d_gene: TRBD1
abundance: few
j_gene: TRBJ1-5
v_gene: TRBV30
CDR3aa: CAWIRRDRAPDSNQPQHF
CDR3nt: TGTGCCTGGATCCGAAGGGACAGGGCCCCCGATAGCAATCAGCCCCAGCATTTT

d_gene: TRBD2
abundance: NA
j_gene: TRBJ2-1
v_gene: TRBV20-1
CDR3aa: CSARDFTSGDREQFF
CDR3nt: TGCAGTGCTAGAGATTTTACTAGCGGGGACAGGGAGCAGTTCTTC

d_gene: NA
abundance: few
j_gene: TRBJ2-7
v_gene: TRBV4-1
CDR3aa: CASSPLLNYEQYF
CDR3nt: TGCGCCAGCAGCCCTTTACTCAACTACGAGCAGTACTTC

d_gene: NA
abundance: few
j_gene: TRBJ1-2
v_gene: TRBV6-1
CDR3aa: CASSLSEGAVGYTF
CDR3nt: TGTGCCAGCAGCCTCTCAGAAGGGGCGGTCGGCTACACCTTC

d_gene: NA
abundance: few
j_gene: TRBJ2-1
v_gene: TRBV20-1
CDR3aa: CSGGSSYNEQFF
CDR3nt: TGCAGTGGAGGGAGCTCCTACAATGAGCAGTTCTTC

d_gene: NA
abundance: many
j_gene: TRBJ1-1
v_gene: TRBV7-2
CDR3aa: CASSQQQQNTEAFF
CDR3nt: TGTGCCAGCAGCCAACAACAGCAGAACACTGAAGCTTTCTTT

d_gene: NA
abundance: few
j_gene: TRBJ1-1
v_gene: TRBV19
CDR3aa: CASRGGVMNTEAFF
CDR3nt: TGTGCCAGTAGGGGAGGGGTTATGAACACTGAAGCTTTCTTT

d_gene: TRBD1
abundance: NA
j_gene: TRBJ2-2
v_gene: TRBV24-1
CDR3aa: CATSEWGQGTGELFF
CDR3nt: TGTGCCACCAGTGAATGGGGACAGGGAACCGGGGAGCTGTTTTTT

d_gene: TRBD2
abundance: NA
j_gene: TRBJ2-3
v_gene: TRBV10-3
CDR3aa: CAIRSTSGNTDTQYF
CDR3nt: TGTGCCATCAGATCGACTAGCGGGAACACAGATACGCAGTATTTT

d_gene: NA
abundance: many
j_gene: TRBJ2-7
v_gene: TRBV19
CDR3aa: CASSTQRQEQYF
CDR3nt: TGTGCCAGTAGTACACAAAGACAGGAGCAGTACTTC

d_gene: NA
abundance: few
j_gene: TRBJ2-2
v_gene: TRBV5-1
CDR3aa: CASSLHSGANTGELFF
CDR3nt: TGCGCCAGCAGCTTGCACAGCGGAGCGAACACCGGGGAGCTGTTTTTT

d_gene: TRBD1
abundance: many
j_gene: TRBJ2-3
v_gene: TRBV12-3/TRBV12-4
CDR3aa: CASSLAGGMYTQYF
CDR3nt: TGTGCCAGCAGTCTGGCAGGGGGCATGTATACGCAGTATTTT

d_gene: TRBD1
abundance: few
j_gene: TRBJ1-2
v_gene: TRBV19
CDR3aa: CASSIDLGGGVGYTF
CDR3nt: TGTGCCAGTAGTATAGATCTCGGAGGGGGCGTTGGCTACACCTTC

d_gene: NA
abundance: few
j_gene: TRBJ2-1
v_gene: TRBV7-2
CDR3aa: CASKPDSNEQLF
CDR3nt: TGTGCCAGCAAACCAGACAGTAATGAGCAGCTCTTC

d_gene: TRBD2
abundance: NA
j_gene: TRBJ2-3
v_gene: TRBV4-2
CDR3aa: CASSSSGLAESTDTQYF
CDR3nt: TGTGCCAGCAGCAGTTCGGGACTAGCGGAGAGCACAGATACGCAGTATTTT

d_gene: NA
abundance: many
j_gene: TRBJ1-5
v_gene: TRBV6-5
CDR3aa: CASSYGYHQPQHF
CDR3nt: TGTGCCAGCAGTTACGGGTACCATCAGCCCCAGCATTTT

d_gene: NA
abundance: NA
j_gene: TRBJ1-2
v_gene: TRBV4-1
CDR3aa: CASSQHPLARAEVYGYTF
CDR3nt: TGCGCCAGCAGCCAACACCCCTTGGCCAGGGCCGAGGTGTATGGCTACACCTTC

d_gene: NA
abundance: few
j_gene: TRBJ2-2
v_gene: TRBV18
CDR3aa: CASSPEFSNTGELFF
CDR3nt: TGTGCCAGCTCACCAGAGTTTTCCAACACCGGGGAGCTGTTTTTT

d_gene: NA
abundance: NA
j_gene: TRBJ1-4
v_gene: TRBV4-3
CDR3aa: CASSRNRGLNEKLFF
CDR3nt: TGCGCCAGCAGCCGGAACCGGGGCCTTAATGAAAAACTGTTTTTT